This T cell receptor beta chain is drawn from a study of blood T cell repertoires in COVID-19. Across the study: The origin of the acute and convalescent COVID-19 samples was the United States, Italy and Spain. Nucleic acid was either cDNA or gDNA, and it came from T cells, B-cell-depleted T cells, or PBMCs.

Per the authors' pipeline: Estimation of nucleated cell counts was performed using reference gene primer amplification. Assay used: immunoSEQ multiplex PCR; TCRdb lists only in-frame clones, some missing. D and trimming were read from the DNA, whereas the V and J calls and clone size are those reported in that table. The data show 110,000 to 150,000 clones, around 82% seen once. Trimming removed 0 bases from V and 0 bases from J; junction bases left unmatched: 4. The CDR3 sequence is 16 residues long. CDR1 SGDLS and CDR2 YYNGEE come from the germline V gene. The sequenced sample was peripheral blood. The rearrangement uses TRBV9 and TRBJ2-3, with 7 bases matching TRBD1. This clonotype originated in a woman in her fifties or sixties with acute or convalescent COVID-19. The CDR3: CASSVDPGGSTDTQYF. The CDR3, as DNA: TGTGCCAGCAGCGTAGACCCAGGGGGAAGCACAGATACGCAGTATTTT. The complete variable domain, with remaining parts taken from reference TRBV9 and TRBJ2-3, reads DSGVTQTPKHLITATGQRVTLRCSPRSGDLSVYWYQQSLDQGLQFLIQYYNGEERAKGNILERFSAQQFPDLHSELNLSSLELGDSALYFCASSVDPGGSTDTQYFGPGTRLTVL.